These 2 T cell receptor beta chains originate from one sample sequenced in a study of blood T cell repertoires in COVID-19. TCRdb's copy holds only in-frame clones and misses some; the assay was immunoSEQ multiplex PCR. This sample has 75,000 to 90,000 clones, with roughly 86% found just once. Sample: peripheral blood. The receptor set was obtained from a man aged 45-65 years with active or convalescent COVID-19.

The chain employs TRBV14 and TRBJ1-3, with TRBD1 identical over 7 bases. After removal of 1 base from V and 2 bases from J, the junction contained 8 bases not matched to a gene. This CDR3 contains 17 residues. Looked up from germline, CDR1 is SGHDN and CDR2 is FVKESK. The CDR3 reads CASSQVSGQFTGNTIYF. The CDR3 DNA follows: TGTGCCAGCAGCCAAGTTTCGGGACAGTTTACTGGAAACACCATATATTTT.

V gene TRBV30 combines with J gene TRBJ1-3; D call uncertain. The CDR3 is 16 residues long. Germline values: CDR1 GTSNPN, CDR2 SVGIG (reference sequence). Trimming stripped 5 bases from V and 0 bases from J, with 17 bases between. CDR3 residues: CAWGGALTVSGNTIYF. CDR3 DNA: TGTGCCTGGGGCGGTGCTTTAACAGTCTCTGGAAACACCATATATTTT. Using reference TRBV30 and TRBJ1-3 for the parts outside the CDR3, the full variable domain is SQTIHQWPATLVQPVGSPLSLECTVEGTSNPNLYWYRQAAGRGLQLLFYSVGIGQISSEVPQNLSASRPQDRQFILSSKKLLLSDSGFYLCAWGGALTVSGNTIYFGEGSWLTVV.